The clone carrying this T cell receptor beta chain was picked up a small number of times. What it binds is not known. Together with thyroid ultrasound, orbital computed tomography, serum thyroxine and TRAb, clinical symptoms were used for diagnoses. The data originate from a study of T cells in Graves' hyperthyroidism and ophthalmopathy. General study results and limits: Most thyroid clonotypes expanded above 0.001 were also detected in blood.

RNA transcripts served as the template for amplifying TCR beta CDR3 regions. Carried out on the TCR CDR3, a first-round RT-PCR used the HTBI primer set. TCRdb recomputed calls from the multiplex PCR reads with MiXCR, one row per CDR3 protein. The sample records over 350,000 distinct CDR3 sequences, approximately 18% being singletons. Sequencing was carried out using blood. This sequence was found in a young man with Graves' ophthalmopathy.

The CDR3 DNA is TGTGCCAGCAGTTTGGTGGCCCTCCCATCTAATGAAAAACTGTTTTTT. This translates into CASSLVALPSNEKLFF. The chain uses TRBV27 and TRBJ1-4; no reliable D call. Germline CDR1 MNHEY, CDR2 SMNVEV (reference sequence). The ends were cut back, 3 bases at V and 3 bases at J, with 14 bases in the middle. This CDR3 contains 16 residues.